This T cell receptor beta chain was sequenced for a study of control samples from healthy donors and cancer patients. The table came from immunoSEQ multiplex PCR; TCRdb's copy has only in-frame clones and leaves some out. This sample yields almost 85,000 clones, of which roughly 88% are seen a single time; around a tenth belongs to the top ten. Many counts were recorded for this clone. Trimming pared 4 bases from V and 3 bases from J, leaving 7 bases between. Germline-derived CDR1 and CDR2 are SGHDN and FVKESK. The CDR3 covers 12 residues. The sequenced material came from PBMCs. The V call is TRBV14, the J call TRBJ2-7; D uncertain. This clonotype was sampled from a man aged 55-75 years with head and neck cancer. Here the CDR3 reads CASSPSSYEQYF. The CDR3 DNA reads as TGTGCCAGCAGCCCTAGTAGCTACGAGCAGTACTTC.